Below, 5 T cell receptor beta chains from the same sample are listed, as sequenced in a study of blood T cell repertoires in COVID-19. Libraries were prepared by immunoSEQ multiplex PCR; TCRdb keeps only in-frame clonotypes and omits some of them. Among 270,000 or so clones, 75% to 90% were seen once, and the ten largest hold around 4.6%. The sample consisted of peripheral blood. The source is a woman in her thirties or forties who had recovered from COVID-19.

This rearrangement joins TRBV11-3 to TRBJ2-1, with unresolved D. The V end lost 3 bases, the J end lost 0 bases, and 12 bases lay between the germline ends. Germline lookup yields CDR1 SGHNT and CDR2 YENEEA. There are 16 residues in the CDR3. In DNA form, the CDR3 reads TGTGCCAGCAGCTTTTTTAGACTGAGCTCCTACAATGAGCAGTTCTTC. Translation gives CASSFFRLSSYNEQFF.

This clone was detected once. V is TRBV28 and J is TRBJ2-6; 7 nucleotides align to TRBD1. The CDR3 is 18 residues long. The V segment lost 3 bases and the J segment 0 bases; nucleotides outside the gene matches: 8. Germline CDR1 reads MDHEN; CDR2 reads SYDVKM. The CDR3, as DNA: TGTGCCAGCAGTTTGTCCAGGGGGATTCCCTCTGGGGCCAACGTCCTGACTTTC. It yields the protein CASSLSRGIPSGANVLTF.

The chain employs TRBV19 and TRBJ1-1, with 8 bases matching TRBD1. J gave up 4 bases and V 6 bases, and 7 bases lay outside the gene matches. The length of the CDR3 is 14 residues. The V gene's germline CDR1 is LNHDA and CDR2 SQIVND (reference sequence). DNA of the CDR3: TGTGCCAGTAGGACGACAGGGGACGGCACTGAAGCTTTCTTT. It is translated as CASRTTGDGTEAFF.

The chain links TRBV6-2 or TRBV6-3 to TRBJ1-4; a weak D match, TRBD1 (5 bases). V shed 5 bases and J shed 8 bases, with 15 bases lying between them. The CDR3 extends over 14 amino acids. CDR1 MNHEY and CDR2 SVGEGT come from the germline V gene. The CDR3 DNA is TGTGCCAGCAGTCTCACAGGATCCTTAGAAAAACTGTTTTTT. Its protein product is CASSLTGSLEKLFF.

The CDR3 is CASSAESGTGVNYGYTF. CDR3 DNA sequence: TGTGCCAGCAGCGCAGAATCCGGGACAGGGGTCAACTATGGCTACACCTTC. The chain has TRBV28 and TRBJ1-2, with 10 bases identical to TRBD1. Germline loops: CDR1 MDHEN, CDR2 SYDVKM. The ends lost 6 bases at V and 2 bases at J; junction bases unmatched: 12. The CDR3 sequence is 17 residues long.